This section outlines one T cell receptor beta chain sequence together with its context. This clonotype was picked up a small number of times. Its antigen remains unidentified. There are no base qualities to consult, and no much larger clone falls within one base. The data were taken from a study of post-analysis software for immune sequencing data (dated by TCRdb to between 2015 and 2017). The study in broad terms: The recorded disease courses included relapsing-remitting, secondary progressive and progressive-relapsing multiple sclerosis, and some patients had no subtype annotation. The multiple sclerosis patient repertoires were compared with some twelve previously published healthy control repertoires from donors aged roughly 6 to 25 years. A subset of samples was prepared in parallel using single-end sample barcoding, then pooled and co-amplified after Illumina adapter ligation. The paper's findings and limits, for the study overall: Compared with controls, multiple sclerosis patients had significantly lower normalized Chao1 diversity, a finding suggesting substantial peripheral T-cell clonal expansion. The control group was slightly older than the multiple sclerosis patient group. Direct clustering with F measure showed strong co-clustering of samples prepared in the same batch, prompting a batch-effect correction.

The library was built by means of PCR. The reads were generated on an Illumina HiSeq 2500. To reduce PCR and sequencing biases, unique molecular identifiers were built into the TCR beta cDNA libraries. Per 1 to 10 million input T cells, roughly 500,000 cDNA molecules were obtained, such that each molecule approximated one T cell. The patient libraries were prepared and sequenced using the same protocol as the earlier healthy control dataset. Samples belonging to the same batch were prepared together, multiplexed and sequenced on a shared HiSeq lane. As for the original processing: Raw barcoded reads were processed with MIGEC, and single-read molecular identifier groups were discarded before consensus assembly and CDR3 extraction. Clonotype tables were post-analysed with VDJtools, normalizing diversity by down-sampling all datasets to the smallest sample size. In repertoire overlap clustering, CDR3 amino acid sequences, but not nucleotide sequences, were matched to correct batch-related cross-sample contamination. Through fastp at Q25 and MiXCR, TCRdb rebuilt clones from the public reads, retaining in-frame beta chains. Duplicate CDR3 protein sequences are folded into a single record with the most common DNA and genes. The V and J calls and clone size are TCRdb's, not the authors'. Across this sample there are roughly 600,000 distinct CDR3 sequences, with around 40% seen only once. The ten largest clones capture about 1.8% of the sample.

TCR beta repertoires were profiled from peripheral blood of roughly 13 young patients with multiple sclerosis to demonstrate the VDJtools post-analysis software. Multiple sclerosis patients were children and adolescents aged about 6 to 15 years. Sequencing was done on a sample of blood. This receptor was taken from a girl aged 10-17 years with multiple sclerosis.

The sequenced DNA: TGTGCCAGCAGCCCCCTGCAGCGGGAGGGTTACACAGATACGCAGTATTTT. Its coded protein is CASSPLQREGYTDTQYF. The sequence joins TRBV7-8 to TRBJ2-3; 10 bases in the middle match TRBD2. V is trimmed back by 5 bases and J by 2 bases, and the junction contains 10 bases that no gene match accounts for. Looking up the germline V gene yields CDR1 SGHVS and CDR2 FQNEAQ. The CDR3, cysteine through phenylalanine, is 17 amino acids long. The read is trimmed to its CDR3 DNA, 51 bases read in frame from base 1.